The 4 T cell receptor beta chains reported below all come from one sample, sequenced in a study of Graves' ophthalmopathy and Graves' hyperthyroidism. Amplified TCR beta CDR3 regions were obtained using RNA transcripts as template. In the first round, RT-PCR was carried out with HTBI primers, and a multiplex PCR formed the second round. One entry per CDR3 protein results from TCRdb running MiXCR on the multiplex PCR reads. The sample consists of over a million distinct CDR3 sequences, approximately 35% of them appearing once. The sequenced material came from peripheral blood or thyroid tissue (not recorded which). The source is an adult man with Graves' hyperthyroidism.

The sample holds many counts of this clonotype. DNA for the CDR3: TGTGCCAGCAGTTTTTTCGCAGATAACACTGAAGCTTTCTTT. This gives the protein CASSFFADNTEAFF. The chain couples TRBV2 to TRBJ1-1; D is ambiguous. The CDR3 covers 14 residues. Germline CDR1 is SNHLY and CDR2 is FYNNEI. Trimming pared 5 bases from V and 2 bases from J, leaving 12 bases between.

The rearrangement links TRBV19 to TRBJ1-2, with 7 bases matching TRBD1. The CDR3 consists of 14 residues. With 3 bases clipped from V and 5 bases from J, the junction kept 6 bases outside the gene matches. Germline CDR1 and CDR2: LNHDA and SQIVND (reference sequence). CDR3 DNA: TGTGCCAGTAGTATGGGACAGAACTCTTATGGCTACACCTTC. This gives the protein CASSMGQNSYGYTF.

This clonotype showed up many times. The genes are TRBV7-6 and TRBJ2-2; unclear D gene. CDR1 is SGHVS, CDR2 FNYEAQ, per germline. This CDR3 has 15 residues. V was cut by 2 bases and J by 3 bases, with 10 bases left in between. The CDR3 bases are TGTGCCAGCAGCTTATTGGCCTCGCACACCGGGGAGCTGTTTTTT. Amino acid sequence: CASSLLASHTGELFF.

This clonotype was counted ten times or more. This sequence joins TRBV5-1 and TRBJ2-7; TRBD1 aligns across 10 bases. Trimming cost V 0 bases and J 5 bases; bases outside gene matches: 11. In germline, CDR1 is SGHRS, CDR2 YFSETQ. This CDR3 spans 17 amino acids. In nucleotides, the CDR3 is TGCGCCAGCAGCTTGGACCATACCGGGACAGGGGTCCACGAGCAGTACTTC. Protein product: CASSLDHTGTGVHEQYF.